The next 27 T cell receptor beta chains were all read from a single sample in a study of early T cells in non-severe SARS-CoV-2 infection. TCRdb reprocessed the 5' RACE reads via MiXCR and lists one record per CDR3 protein. The sample holds tens of thousands of distinct CDR3 sequences, less than 6.5% seen once. What was sequenced was whole blood. The receptor source for this set is an adult who was a healthcare worker with PCR-confirmed SARS-CoV-2 infection or an uninfected control (not recorded which).

This clonotype was recorded at least ten times. Here the CDR3 DNA reads TGCGCCAGCAGCCAAAGACAGGGTCGCACCGGGGAGCTGTTTTTT. This codes for CASSQRQGRTGELFF. The chain has TRBV4-3 and TRBJ2-2, with 7 bases matching TRBD1. The ends lost 2 bases at V and 4 bases at J; junction bases unmatched: 4. The CDR3 is 15 residues long. Germline V gene sequence: CDR1 LGHNA, CDR2 YSLEER.

This clonotype showed up just a few times. The chain links TRBV4-2 to TRBJ2-2; D perhaps matches TRBD2 (5 bases). The CDR3 runs 15 residues. Trimming cost V 4 bases and J 2 bases, with 11 bases left between them. From germline, CDR1 is LGHNA and CDR2 YNFKEQ. CDR3 in DNA: TGTGCCAGCAGCCCCGTACTAGACAACACCGGGGAGCTGTTTTTT. It specifies CASSPVLDNTGELFF.

CDR3 sequence reads: CASSQTGGADTGELFF. Here the CDR3 DNA reads TGTGCCAGCAGCCAAACAGGGGGCGCGGACACCGGGGAGCTGTTTTTT. The rearrangement links TRBV14 to TRBJ2-2; 9 bases are shared with TRBD1. The germline V gene encodes CDR1 SGHDN and CDR2 FVKESK. Trimming at V came to 2 bases and at J to 3 bases, leaving 4 bases not matched to a gene. This CDR3 region has 16 residues.

This clonotype was observed at least ten times. The V call is TRBV29-1, the J call TRBJ2-3, with D perhaps TRBD1 (5 bases). CDR1 is SQVTM, CDR2 ANQGSEA, per germline. V was clipped by 6 bases and J by 0 bases, with 19 bases between them. CDR3 length: 16 amino acids. CDR3 amino acids: CSVTLWGGRSTDTQYF. For the CDR3, the DNA is TGCAGCGTAACTCTCTGGGGCGGCCGGAGCACAGATACGCAGTATTTT.

The chain joins TRBV28 to TRBJ1-2; D may be TRBD1 (6 bases). The CDR3 contains 17 residues. The germline V and J ends were trimmed by 4 bases and 4 bases, with 22 bases remaining between them. Per germline, CDR1 MDHEN and CDR2 SYDVKM. CDR3 nucleotides: TGTGCCAGCAGTTATTGGGACATTTTCCGGGGTGGCTATGGCTACACCTTC. Protein product: CASSYWDIFRGGYGYTF.

This clonotype came up many times. The J gene is TRBJ2-3, the V gene TRBV4-3; 12 positions match TRBD2. Losses at the gene ends were 0 bases for V and 1 base for J; bases not matched to a gene: 8. CDR1 is LGHNA, CDR2 YSLEER, per germline. This CDR3 spans 19 amino acids. The CDR3: CASSQEFGTSGPGTDTQYF. The CDR3 DNA reads as TGCGCCAGCAGCCAAGAATTTGGGACTAGCGGGCCTGGCACAGATACGCAGTATTTT.

Many counts were recorded for this clonotype. The chain links TRBV7-2 to TRBJ1-5, with unresolved D. Trimming took off 6 bases at V and 1 base at J, with 10 bases between the two ends. This CDR3 is 14 amino acids long. Germline V gene data show CDR1 as SGHTA and CDR2 as FQGNSA. The CDR3: CASRMTESNQPQHF. The CDR3, as DNA: TGTGCCAGCAGAATGACGGAGAGCAATCAGCCCCAGCATTTT.

There are many counts of this clonotype. V is TRBV11-2 and J is TRBJ2-1; D is ambiguous. With 1 base removed from V and 10 bases from J, the gap between germline ends came to 17 bases. The CDR3 has 15 amino acids. Germline loops: CDR1 SGHAT, CDR2 FQNNGV. CDR3 coding DNA: TGTGCCAGCAGCTTAGGCATCAGTAGGGCGAGAGAGCAGTTCTTC. This translates into CASSLGISRAREQFF. Combining the CDR3 with reference TRBV11-2 and TRBJ2-1 gives the whole variable domain EAGVAQSPRYKIIEKRQSVAFWCNPISGHATLYWYQQILGQGPKLLIQFQNNGVVDDSQLPKDRFSAERLKGVDSTLKIQPAKLEDSAVYLCASSLGISRAREQFFGPGTRLTVL.

This clonotype was seen only a few times. The rearrangement links TRBV7-2 to TRBJ2-7; 11 bases match TRBD2. V shed 4 bases, J shed 7 bases, and the junction held 12 bases outside the gene matches. CDR1 and CDR2 from the germline V gene are SGHTA and FQGNSA. There are 16 residues in the CDR3. CDR3 loop: CASSSLAGGGFGEQYF. The CDR3, as DNA: TGTGCCAGCAGCTCTCTAGCGGGAGGAGGGTTCGGGGAGCAGTACTTC. Filled out from reference TRBV7-2 and TRBJ2-7, the complete variable domain reads GAGVSQSPSNKVTEKGKDVELRCDPISGHTALYWYRQSLGQGLEFLIYFQGNSAPDKSGLPSDRFSAERTGGSVSTLTIQRTQQEDSAVYLCASSSLAGGGFGEQYFGPGTRLTVT.

This clonotype has at least ten counts. The CDR3 does not end in the conserved phenylalanine or tryptophan, so this is likely a read error. The DNA is left out, because the CDR3 cannot be placed on it with certainty; the CDR3 is given as TCRdb lists it. This chain connects TRBV29-1 to TRBJ2-1; no DNA check was done on the table's D call, TRBD2. Termini included, the CDR3 measures 15 amino acids. The germline CDR1 and CDR2 sequences are SQVTM and ANQGSEA. CDR3 sequence reads: CSVGEDSGIGSQLSL.

J is TRBJ2-1 and V is TRBV12-3 or TRBV12-4, with a weak D call TRBD2 (6 bases). This CDR3 contains 13 residues. Between the trimmed V and J ends, which lost 7 bases and 4 bases, there was a span of 11 bases. The DNA of the CDR3 is TGTGCCAGCAACTGGGGAGGTTACAATGAGCAGTTCTTC. Translating gives CASNWGGYNEQFF.

In this sample, this clonotype turned up a few times. The chain recombines TRBV6-5 with TRBJ1-2, with TRBD1 identical over 8 bases. The germline V gene has CDR1 MNHEY and CDR2 SVGAGI. J was trimmed by 5 bases and V by 2 bases; bases with no gene match: 22. The CDR3 sequence is 20 residues long. The CDR3 bases are TGTGCCAGCAGTTACCGACCGGGACAGGCCGGGATTGGGTATGCGTATGGCTACACCTTC. Translated: CASSYRPGQAGIGYAYGYTF.

The genes are TRBV18 and TRBJ2-5; perhaps TRBD2 as D (6 bases). Trimming shortened V by 3 bases and J by 1 base, and 12 bases separated the two germline ends. This CDR3 has 15 residues. Germline CDR1 is KGHSH and CDR2 is LQKENI. The CDR3 bases are TGTGCCAGCTCACCGCAGGGACTCGGCCAAGAGACCCAGTACTTC. Translating it yields CASSPQGLGQETQYF.

This clonotype was seen a few times. This chain joins TRBV28 and TRBJ1-4; TRBD1 matches at 10 bases. V lost 4 bases, J lost 11 bases, and 10 bases stayed unmatched. The CDR3 extends over 15 amino acids. Per germline, CDR1 MDHEN and CDR2 SYDVKM. CDR3 DNA sequence: TGTGCCAGCAGTTCCCTCGACAGGGGGCATATGAAACTGTTTTTT. Translating gives CASSSLDRGHMKLFF.

This clonotype was picked up a small number of times. The gene calls are TRBV7-9 and TRBJ1-2, with 8 bases aligning to TRBD1. The CDR3 has 15 amino acids. Germline trimming cut 4 bases from V and 7 bases from J; bases unmatched to any gene: 11. CDR1 is SEHNR, CDR2 FQNEAQ, per germline (reference sequence). In nucleotides, the CDR3 is TGTGCCAGCAGCTCTGTCGGGACAGGTCCAACTGGCTACACCTTC. Translated, it gives CASSSVGTGPTGYTF. The whole variable domain, filled in from reference TRBV7-9 and TRBJ1-2, reads DTGVSQNPRHKITKRGQNVTFRCDPISEHNRLYWYRQTLGQGPEFLTYFQNEAQLEKSRLLSDRFSAERPKGSFSTLEIQRTEQGDSAMYLCASSSVGTGPTGYTFGSGTRLTVV.

This clonotype was observed many times. The rearrangement links TRBV11-2 to TRBJ2-5; D possibly corresponds to TRBD1 (5 bases). V shed 1 base and J shed 0 bases, with 15 bases lying between them. Germline values: CDR1 SGHAT, CDR2 FQNNGV. The CDR3 spans 17 residues. The CDR3 is CASSLGLGPSNQETQYF. The CDR3 coding sequence is TGTGCCAGCAGCTTAGGTTTGGGGCCAAGCAACCAAGAGACCCAGTACTTC. The full variable domain, rest sourced from reference TRBV11-2 and TRBJ2-5, is EAGVAQSPRYKIIEKRQSVAFWCNPISGHATLYWYQQILGQGPKLLIQFQNNGVVDDSQLPKDRFSAERLKGVDSTLKIQPAKLEDSAVYLCASSLGLGPSNQETQYFGPGTRLLVL.

A few counts support this clonotype. The J gene is TRBJ1-2, the V gene TRBV25-1; D might be TRBD1 (6 bases). Germline lookup yields CDR1 MGHDK and CDR2 SYGVNS. V gave up 6 bases and J gave up 4 bases, with 18 bases separating them. The CDR3 covers 15 residues. In DNA form, the CDR3 reads TGTGCCAGCAGCAAAGGGGGGGGCGACGGCTATGGCTACACCTTC. Translating gives CASSKGGGDGYGYTF.

This clonotype has at least ten counts. The genes are TRBV10-2 and TRBJ1-1; D uncertain. The CDR3 runs to 14 residues. V lost 7 bases and J 7 bases, leaving 19 bases between the germline ends. The V gene's germline CDR1 is WSHSY and CDR2 SAAADI. The CDR3 loop reads CASTPRAGEVEAFF. The CDR3, as DNA: TGCGCCAGCACTCCGAGGGCAGGTGAGGTTGAAGCTTTCTTT.

In this sample, this clonotype turned up many times. V and J are TRBV6-4 and TRBJ2-2, with a weak D call TRBD2 (5 bases). This CDR3 is built from 13 residues. From germline, CDR1 is MRHNA and CDR2 SNTAGT. Trimming shortened V by 5 bases and J by 1 base, and 5 bases separated the two germline ends. CDR3 DNA sequence: TGTGCCAGCAGTAGCGGGAACACCGGGGAGCTGTTTTTT. Its protein product is CASSSGNTGELFF.

This clonotype was observed a few times. The chain uses TRBV11-2 and TRBJ2-2; D gene ambiguous. Germline CDR1 reads SGHAT; CDR2 reads FQNNGV. V was trimmed by 5 bases and J by 2 bases, leaving 12 bases between them. The CDR3 loop spans 15 amino acids. The CDR3: CASSPATPNTGELFF. The DNA of the CDR3 is TGTGCCAGCAGCCCGGCTACACCCAACACCGGGGAGCTGTTTTTT. Supplemented by reference TRBV11-2 and TRBJ2-2, the full variable domain reads EAGVAQSPRYKIIEKRQSVAFWCNPISGHATLYWYQQILGQGPKLLIQFQNNGVVDDSQLPKDRFSAERLKGVDSTLKIQPAKLEDSAVYLCASSPATPNTGELFFGEGSRLTVL.

This clonotype appeared many times. The rearrangement joins TRBV7-6 to TRBJ1-5; 8 bases are shared with TRBD1. This CDR3 has 15 residues. Germline V lookup: CDR1 SGHVS, CDR2 FNYEAQ. V trimming: 4 bases; J trimming: 6 bases; junction bases outside the gene matches: 8. The CDR3, as DNA: TGTGCCAGCAGCTCGCTTCCAGGGGGCACTCAGCCCCAGCATTTT. Its protein is CASSSLPGGTQPQHF. The variable domain in full, completed from reference TRBV7-6 and TRBJ1-5, reads GAGVSQSPRYKVTKRGQDVALRCDPISGHVSLYWYRQALGQGPEFLTYFNYEAQQDKSGLPNDRFSAERPEGSISTLTIQRTEQRDSAMYRCASSSLPGGTQPQHFGDGTRLSIL.

This clonotype was picked up many times. The gene calls are TRBV5-4 and TRBJ1-1; TRBD1 matches 8 bases. The J segment lost 10 bases and the V segment lost 0 bases, leaving 11 bases of the junction unmatched. The CDR3 loop spans 15 amino acids. The germline V gene has CDR1 SGHNT and CDR2 YYREEE (reference sequence). The CDR3 here is CASSLAGTGRIGAFF. CDR3 sequence (DNA): TGTGCCAGCAGCTTGGCCGGGACAGGTCGGATTGGAGCTTTCTTT. The whole variable domain, filled in from reference TRBV5-4 and TRBJ1-1, reads ETGVTQSPTHLIKTRGQQVTLRCSSQSGHNTVSWYQQALGQGPQFIFQYYREEENGRGNFPPRFSGLQFPNYSSELNVNALELDDSALYLCASSLAGTGRIGAFFGQGTRLTVV.

This clonotype showed up many times. This rearrangement joins TRBV20-1 to TRBJ1-4, with TRBD1 matching 9 bases. From germline, CDR1 is DFQATT and CDR2 SNEGSKA (reference sequence). This CDR3 region has 14 residues. V gave up 8 bases and J gave up 12 bases; unmatched junction bases: 16. CDR3 in DNA: TGCAGTTGTAGGGGACAGGGTTATCTAGGGGAACTGTTTTTT. This encodes CSCRGQGYLGELFF.

This clonotype was recorded many times. The chain recombines TRBV5-1 with TRBJ1-1; D unclear. The CDR3 loop spans 15 amino acids. CDR1 and CDR2 from the germline V gene are SGHRS and YFSETQ. Trimming cost V 1 base and J 5 bases, with 15 bases left between them. CDR3 protein: CASSLLSRTGTEAFF. In DNA, the CDR3 is TGCGCCAGCAGCTTGCTTAGCAGGACTGGAACTGAAGCTTTCTTT.

This clonotype is termed medium-sized. J is TRBJ2-7 and V is TRBV5-1; TRBD2 aligns across 8 bases. The CDR3 runs to 14 residues. Trimming at V came to 2 bases and at J to 0 bases, leaving 1 base not matched to a gene. Germline lookup yields CDR1 SGHRS and CDR2 YFSETQ. The CDR3 loop reads CASSFSGTSYEQYF. DNA of the CDR3: TGCGCCAGCAGCTTTAGCGGGACCTCCTACGAGCAGTACTTC.

This chain joins TRBV11-3 and TRBJ2-7; D could derive from TRBD1 or TRBD2 (5 bases each). Trimming removed 3 bases from V and 3 bases from J, with 15 bases in between. The CDR3 totals 15 residues. Germline V lookup: CDR1 SGHNT, CDR2 YENEEA. This CDR3 reads CASSFNPGTLYEQYF. Here the CDR3 DNA reads TGTGCCAGCAGCTTCAACCCGGGGACGCTCTACGAGCAGTACTTC.

This clonotype has ten or more counts. V usage is TRBV28 and J usage is TRBJ1-5; D is undetermined. V lost 6 bases and J lost 3, with 12 bases in between. The length of the CDR3 is 14 residues. Germline lookup yields CDR1 MDHEN and CDR2 SYDVKM. CDR3 protein: CASRYHSVNQPQHF. Written as DNA, the CDR3 is TGTGCCAGCAGGTACCACAGTGTCAATCAGCCCCAGCATTTT.